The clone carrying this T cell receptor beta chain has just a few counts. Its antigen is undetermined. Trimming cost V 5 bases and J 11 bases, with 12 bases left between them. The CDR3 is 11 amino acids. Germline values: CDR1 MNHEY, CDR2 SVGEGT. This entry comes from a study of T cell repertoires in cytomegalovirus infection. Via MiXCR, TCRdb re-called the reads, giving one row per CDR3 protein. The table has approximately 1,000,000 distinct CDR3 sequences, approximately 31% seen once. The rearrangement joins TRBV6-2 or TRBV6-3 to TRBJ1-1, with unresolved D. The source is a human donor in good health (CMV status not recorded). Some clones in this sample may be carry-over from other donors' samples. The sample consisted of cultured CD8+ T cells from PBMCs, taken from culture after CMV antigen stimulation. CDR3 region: CASSAGPLAFF. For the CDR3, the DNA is TGTGCCAGCAGTGCCGGGCCACTGGCTTTCTTT.